Listed below are T cell receptor beta chains from one sample, sequenced in a study of regulatory T cells in long-lasting Graves disease. Via MiXCR, TCRdb re-called the multiplex PCR reads, giving one row per CDR3 protein. The sample has about 440,000 distinct CDR3 sequences, about 16% seen once. Another study also made use of these data, one on T cells in Graves' hyperthyroidism and ophthalmopathy.

Specimen: peripheral blood mononuclear cells (PBMCs), collected at new diagnosis, from a patient treated with antithyroid drugs. Receptor source: a woman younger than 35 with Graves disease. Both conserved end residues are part of each CDR3. The D gene is left open where the match is weak. A row's size may be missing; if present it is once, few, many or a size class.

v_call,clone_size,d_call,j_call,cdr3_aa,cdr3_nt
TRBV10-3,NA,TRBD2,TRBJ2-1,CAISEPQRLAESYNEQFF,TGTGCCATCAGTGAACCCCAGCGGCTAGCGGAATCCTACAATGAGCAGTTCTTC
TRBV6-1,many,TRBD2,TRBJ2-7,CASSRTSGSSYEQYF,TGTGCCAGCAGTAGGACTAGCGGAAGCTCCTACGAGCAGTACTTC
TRBV28,many,NA,TRBJ2-3,CASRKDISLSDTQYF,TGTGCCAGCAGGAAAGACATTTCCCTGTCAGATACGCAGTATTTT
TRBV24-1,many,TRBD1,TRBJ2-2,CATSETGVNTGELFF,TGTGCCACCAGTGAAACAGGGGTTAACACCGGGGAGCTGTTTTTT
TRBV11-3,many,TRBD2,TRBJ2-1,CASSLALAGDNEQFF,TGTGCCAGCAGCTTAGCACTAGCGGGAGACAATGAGCAGTTCTTC
TRBV5-1,few,NA,TRBJ1-2,CASSYQPEDYGYTF,TGCGCCAGCAGTTATCAACCTGAAGACTATGGCTACACCTTC
TRBV4-1,few,TRBD1,TRBJ1-2,CASAQGALYGYTF,TGCGCCAGCGCTCAGGGGGCCCTCTATGGCTACACCTTC
TRBV20-1,few,NA,TRBJ2-5,CSGKRLETQYF,TGCAGTGGAAAGCGACTAGAGACCCAGTACTTC
TRBV20-1,NA,NA,TRBJ2-3,CSAQGDTDTQYF,TGCAGTGCGCAAGGGGACACAGATACGCAGTATTTT
TRBV12-3/TRBV12-4,many,TRBD1,TRBJ2-5,CASSLERQGQETQYF,TGTGCCAGCAGTTTAGAGAGACAGGGGCAAGAGACCCAGTACTTC
TRBV7-2,many,TRBD1,TRBJ2-7,CASQLGGGGYEQYF,TGTGCGTCCCAATTAGGGGGCGGAGGCTACGAGCAGTACTTC
TRBV6-2/TRBV6-3,few,NA,TRBJ2-7,CASRDGTYEQYF,TGTGCCAGCCGGGACGGAACCTACGAGCAGTACTTC
TRBV20-1,once,TRBD2,TRBJ2-7,CSAQRASGPYEQYF,TGCAGTGCCCAACGGGCTAGCGGCCCCTACGAGCAGTACTTC
TRBV5-1,NA,NA,TRBJ2-3,CASSLDGYTDTQYF,TGCGCCAGCAGCTTGGATGGTTACACAGATACGCAGTATTTT
TRBV12-3/TRBV12-4,many,TRBD1,TRBJ2-2,CASSKQGYTGELFF,TGTGCCAGCAGTAAACAGGGGTACACCGGGGAGCTGTTTTTT
TRBV10-3,many,NA,TRBJ1-1,CAIRGRQDSDTEAFF,TGTGCCATCAGGGGGAGACAAGATAGCGACACTGAAGCTTTCTTT
TRBV6-1,few,NA,TRBJ2-7,CASSVSQPYEQYF,TGTGCCAGCAGTGTATCACAGCCCTACGAGCAGTACTTC
TRBV4-3,few,TRBD1,TRBJ1-1,CASSQRQGSNTEAFF,TGCGCCAGCAGCCAAAGACAGGGCTCTAACACTGAAGCTTTCTTT
TRBV27,many,NA,TRBJ2-7,CASSPNERYEQYF,TGTGCCAGCAGTCCGAACGAGAGATACGAGCAGTACTTC
TRBV11-2,many,TRBD2,TRBJ2-1,CASSFQLAGASEQFF,TGTGCCAGCAGCTTCCAACTAGCGGGAGCGAGTGAGCAGTTCTTC
TRBV29-1,NA,NA,TRBJ2-7,CSVEYPGGDIYEQYF,TGCAGCGTTGAATACCCCGGAGGGGACATTTACGAGCAGTACTTC
TRBV6-2/TRBV6-3,few,TRBD2,TRBJ2-1,CASSYYSGGGDNEQFF,TGTGCCAGCAGTTACTATAGCGGGGGGGGTGATAATGAGCAGTTCTTC
TRBV27,many,TRBD2,TRBJ2-1,CASKSSGSYNEQFF,TGTGCCAGCAAATCTAGCGGGAGTTACAATGAGCAGTTCTTC
TRBV19,NA,TRBD1,TRBJ1-2,CASAKDRVNYGYTF,TGTGCCAGCGCCAAGGACAGGGTGAACTATGGCTACACCTTC
TRBV6-2/TRBV6-3,many,TRBD2,TRBJ2-7,CASSYPLSITSGNSYEQYF,TGTGCCAGCAGTTACCCGTTGTCAATCACTAGCGGGAACTCCTACGAGCAGTACTTC
TRBV18,many,NA,TRBJ2-7,CASSPGGHAFEQYF,TGTGCCAGCTCACCAGGGGGACACGCTTTTGAGCAGTACTTC
TRBV7-3,many,NA,TRBJ1-5,CASSLSRGQPQHF,TGTGCCAGCAGCTTAAGTCGGGGCCAGCCCCAGCATTTT
TRBV29-1,few,TRBD1,TRBJ1-2,CSVLDRGLSGYTF,TGCAGCGTTCTCGACAGGGGGCTAAGTGGCTACACCTTC
TRBV24-1,NA,TRBD1,TRBJ1-3,CATSTTGVGNTIYF,TGTGCCACCAGTACAACAGGGGTTGGAAACACCATATATTTT
TRBV20-1,NA,NA,TRBJ2-1,CSAPRPGSDEQFF,TGCAGTGCTCCGCGGCCGGGATCCGATGAGCAGTTCTTC
TRBV28,many,TRBD2,TRBJ2-5,CASSGLGLAQQETQYF,TGTGCCAGCAGTGGCCTAGGACTAGCGCAACAAGAGACCCAGTACTTC
TRBV20-1,NA,TRBD2,TRBJ2-1,CSARDGLAGGEQFF,TGCAGTGCTAGAGATGGACTAGCGGGAGGGGAGCAGTTCTTC
TRBV20-1,many,TRBD2,TRBJ2-3,CSANLLAGRRATQYF,TGCAGTGCTAATCTCCTAGCGGGAAGGAGGGCAACGCAGTATTTT
TRBV20-1,few,NA,TRBJ2-7,CSARAGTMIYEQYF,TGCAGTGCTAGAGCCGGGACCATGATCTACGAGCAGTACTTC
TRBV20-1,many,TRBD2,TRBJ2-1,CSARGLAGRRDEQFF,TGCAGTGCTAGAGGGCTAGCGGGCCGACGGGATGAGCAGTTCTTC
TRBV7-3,many,NA,TRBJ2-1,CASNTLSSGDEQFF,TGTGCCAGCAACACCCTCTCCAGCGGTGATGAGCAGTTCTTC
TRBV28,many,NA,TRBJ2-5,CASSQDRQETQYF,TGTGCCAGCAGTCAAGACAGGCAAGAGACCCAGTACTTC
TRBV5-1,NA,NA,TRBJ2-2,CASRKEPLDGELFF,TGCGCCAGCAGAAAGGAACCCCTCGACGGGGAGCTGTTTTTT
TRBV27,many,NA,TRBJ2-7,CASQPNEDSYEQYF,TGTGCCAGCCAACCGAACGAGGACAGTTACGAGCAGTACTTC
TRBV11-2,many,NA,TRBJ1-2,CASTPSRGDYGYTF,TGTGCCAGCACCCCCTCCCGGGGAGACTATGGCTACACCTTC
TRBV11-2,many,NA,TRBJ2-1,CASSLSQGPYNEQFF,TGTGCCAGCAGCCTAAGTCAGGGCCCCTACAATGAGCAGTTCTTC
TRBV20-1,many,TRBD1,TRBJ2-5,CSAPDRARGWTQYF,TGCAGTGCACCCGACAGGGCTAGGGGGTGGACCCAGTACTTC
TRBV5-1,many,TRBD2,TRBJ2-3,CASSLGPGLAASTDTQYF,TGCGCCAGCAGCCTAGGACCGGGACTAGCGGCTAGCACAGATACGCAGTATTTT
TRBV5-1,NA,TRBD2,TRBJ2-5,CASTGLAGVRETQYF,TGCGCCAGCACCGGACTAGCGGGAGTTCGGGAGACCCAGTACTTC
TRBV24-1,many,NA,TRBJ2-3,CATSELNTDTQYF,TGTGCCACCAGTGAACTCAACACAGATACGCAGTATTTT
TRBV11-2,NA,NA,TRBJ2-2,CASSLGVTNTGELFF,TGTGCCAGCAGCCTCGGGGTTACGAACACCGGGGAGCTGTTTTTT
TRBV18,few,NA,TRBJ1-3,CASSPDGRNSGNTIYF,TGTGCCAGCTCACCAGACGGCAGAAACTCTGGAAACACCATATATTTT
TRBV27,NA,TRBD2,TRBJ2-1,CASRREAGDPLLVYNEQFF,TGTGCCAGCAGGAGGGAAGCGGGGGACCCCCTCCTTGTGTACAATGAGCAGTTCTTC
TRBV15,few,TRBD1,TRBJ1-1,CATSGRTGGRAFF,TGTGCCACCAGCGGACGGACAGGGGGACGGGCTTTCTTT
TRBV30,few,TRBD1,TRBJ2-3,CAWSVIGQGPQYF,TGTGCCTGGAGTGTGATAGGACAGGGTCCGCAGTATTTT
TRBV24-1,few,TRBD1,TRBJ1-2,CATSDLRQGYGYTF,TGTGCCACCAGTGATTTGAGACAGGGCTATGGCTACACCTTC
TRBV14,NA,NA,TRBJ2-2,CASSQGIRATGELFF,TGTGCCAGCAGCCAAGGGATTCGTGCCACCGGGGAGCTGTTTTTT